One sample yielded the 8 T cell receptor beta chains listed below, sequenced in a study of shared clonotypes between healthy human individuals. The assay was immunoSEQ multiplex PCR, and TCRdb's table has in-frame clones only and misses some. The sample lists around 2,000,000 clones, over 85% seen once, with more than 0.1% in the top ten. Sample: naive CD4+ T cells sorted from blood. As to subset: CD45RA+ positively selected. The receptors originated from a man between 18 and 35 years old in good health.

V usage is TRBV6-6 and J usage is TRBJ2-7; D uncertain. The CDR3 totals 15 residues. Germline loops: CDR1 MNHNY, CDR2 SVGAGI (reference sequence). Trimming stripped 3 bases from V and 0 bases from J, with 12 bases between. The CDR3 sequence: CASSYSRPGSYEQYF. In nucleotides, the CDR3 is TGTGCCAGCAGTTATTCGCGCCCGGGCTCCTACGAGCAGTACTTC.

The gene calls are TRBV5-1 and TRBJ1-5; D gene ambiguous. V lost 0 bases to trimming and J lost 9 bases, with 16 bases between them. From germline, CDR1 is SGHRS and CDR2 YFSETQ. There are 15 residues in the CDR3. The chain's CDR3 is CASSLDLGGQTPQHF. The DNA of the CDR3 is TGCGCCAGCAGCTTGGATTTAGGCGGTCAGACGCCCCAGCATTTT. The entire variable domain, with the rest obtained from reference TRBV5-1 and TRBJ1-5, is as follows: KAGVTQTPRYLIKTRGQQVTLSCSPISGHRSVSWYQQTPGQGLQFLFEYFSETQRNKGNFPGRFSGRQFSNSRSEMNVSTLELGDSALYLCASSLDLGGQTPQHFGDGTRLSIL.

This sequence joins TRBV5-1 and TRBJ1-1; 10 bases are a match to TRBD1. This CDR3 contains 13 residues. The trim removed 0 bases at V and 9 bases at J, leaving 2 bases unmatched. Germline assignment: CDR1 SGHRS and CDR2 YFSETQ. CDR3 in amino acids: CASSLEDRGKAFF. CDR3 coding DNA: TGCGCCAGCAGCTTGGAGGACAGGGGGAAAGCTTTCTTT.

The count of this clone is one. The chain employs TRBV18 and TRBJ2-2; a weak D match, TRBD1 (6 bases). The CDR3 length is 16 residues. The germline CDR1 and CDR2 sequences are KGHSH and LQKENI. V gave up 8 bases and J gave up 2 bases, with 18 bases separating them. CDR3 residues: CASQLAGTTNTGELFF. The CDR3 DNA is TGTGCCAGCCAATTAGCCGGGACAACTAACACCGGGGAGCTGTTTTTT.

Concerning this clone itself: A clone one base away is much larger, so this may be a read error. This CDR3 is also generated by other DNA sequences in the sample. The chain carries TRBV7-2 and TRBJ1-5; a weak D match, TRBD1 (5 bases). This CDR3 is built from 13 residues. The germline gives CDR1 SGHTA, CDR2 FQGNSA. Trimming left V 5 bases short and J 3 bases short, with 8 bases between. CDR3 amino acids: CASSLGVNQPQHF. CDR3 DNA sequence: TGTGCCAGCAGCCTGGGGGTCAATCAGCCCCAGCATTTT.

The chain links TRBV7-2 to TRBJ1-5; possible D gene TRBD1, 6 bases. The CDR3 sequence is 13 residues long. Germline V gene lookup returns CDR1 SGHTA and CDR2 FQGNSA. The V and J ends lost 1 base and 7 bases respectively, with 8 bases between them. The CDR3 loop reads CASSLGQAQPQHF. The CDR3 DNA reads as TGTGCCAGCAGCTTAGGACAGGCCCAGCCCCAGCATTTT.

As for this clone: The sample has other DNA sequences that encode this CDR3 too. This chain connects TRBV6-1 to TRBJ1-5; the D gene is possibly TRBD1 (5 bases). The germline CDR1 and CDR2 sequences are MNHNS and SASEGT. The CDR3 totals 14 residues. V was pared by 4 bases and J by 0 bases, with 7 bases between. The CDR3 here is CASSGQFSNQPQHF. The DNA for the CDR3 is TGTGCCAGCAGTGGACAGTTTAGCAATCAGCCCCAGCATTTT.

The rearrangement joins TRBV25-1 to TRBJ2-3; perhaps TRBD2 as D (7 bases). Germline V lookup: CDR1 MGHDK, CDR2 SYGVNS. This CDR3 comprises 13 residues. Trimming cost V 1 base and J 10 bases, with 12 bases left between them. The CDR3 sequence is CASSELGGAAQYF. CDR3 DNA: TGTGCCAGCAGTGAATTGGGGGGGGCGGCGCAGTATTTT.